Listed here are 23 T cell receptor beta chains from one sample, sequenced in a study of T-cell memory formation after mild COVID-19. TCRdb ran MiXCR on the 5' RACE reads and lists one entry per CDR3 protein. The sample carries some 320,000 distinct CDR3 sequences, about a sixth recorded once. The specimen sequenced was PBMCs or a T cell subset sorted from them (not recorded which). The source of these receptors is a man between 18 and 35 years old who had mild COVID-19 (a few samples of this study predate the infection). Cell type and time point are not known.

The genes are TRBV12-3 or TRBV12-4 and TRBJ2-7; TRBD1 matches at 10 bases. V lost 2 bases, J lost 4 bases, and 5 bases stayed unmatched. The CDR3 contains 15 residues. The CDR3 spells CASSLPPGQGYEQYF. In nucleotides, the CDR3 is TGTGCCAGCAGTTTACCTCCGGGACAGGGGTACGAGCAGTACTTC.

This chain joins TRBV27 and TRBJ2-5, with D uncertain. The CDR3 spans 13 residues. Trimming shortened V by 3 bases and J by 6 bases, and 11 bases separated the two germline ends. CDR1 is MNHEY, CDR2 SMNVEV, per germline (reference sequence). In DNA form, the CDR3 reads TGTGCCAGCAGTTTGACACAATTACAGACCCAGTACTTC. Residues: CASSLTQLQTQYF.

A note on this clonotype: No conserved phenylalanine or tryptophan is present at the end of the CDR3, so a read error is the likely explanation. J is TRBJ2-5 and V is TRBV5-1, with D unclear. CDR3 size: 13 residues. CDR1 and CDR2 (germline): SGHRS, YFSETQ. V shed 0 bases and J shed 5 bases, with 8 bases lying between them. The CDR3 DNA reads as TGCGCCAGCAGCTTGGCCGGTCCGGAGACCCAGTACTTA. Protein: CASSLAGPETQYL.

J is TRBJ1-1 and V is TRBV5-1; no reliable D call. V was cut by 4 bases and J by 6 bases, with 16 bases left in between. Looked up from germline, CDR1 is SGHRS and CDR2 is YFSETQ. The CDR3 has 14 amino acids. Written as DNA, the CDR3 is TGCGCCAGCAGCCCTTCCCCCGGGCCACCTGAAGCTTTCTTT. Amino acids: CASSPSPGPPEAFF.

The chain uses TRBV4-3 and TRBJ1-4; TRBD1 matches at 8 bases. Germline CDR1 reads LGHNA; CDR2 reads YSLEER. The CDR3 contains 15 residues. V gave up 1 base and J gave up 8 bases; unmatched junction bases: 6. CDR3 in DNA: TGCGCCAGCAGCCAAGTTGGAGGACAGGGAGAAAAACTGTTTTTT. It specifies CASSQVGGQGEKLFF.

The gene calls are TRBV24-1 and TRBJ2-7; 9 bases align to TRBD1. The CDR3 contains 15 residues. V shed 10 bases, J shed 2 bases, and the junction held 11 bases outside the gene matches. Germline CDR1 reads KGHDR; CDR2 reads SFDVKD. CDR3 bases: TGTGCCACGACTAAGCCGGGACAGGGTCCCTACGAGCAGTACTTC. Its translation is CATTKPGQGPYEQYF.

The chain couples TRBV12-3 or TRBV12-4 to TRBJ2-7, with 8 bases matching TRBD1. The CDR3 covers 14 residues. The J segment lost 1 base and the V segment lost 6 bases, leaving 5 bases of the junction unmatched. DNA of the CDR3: TGTGCCAGCAGCCAAGACAGGGGATCCTACGAGCAGTACTTC. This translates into CASSQDRGSYEQYF.

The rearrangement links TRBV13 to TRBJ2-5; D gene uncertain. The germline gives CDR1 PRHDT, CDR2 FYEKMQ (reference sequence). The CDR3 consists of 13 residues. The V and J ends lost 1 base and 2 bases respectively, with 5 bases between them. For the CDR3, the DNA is TGTGCCAGCAGCTTAGTACGGCAAGAGACCCAGTACTTC. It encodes CASSLVRQETQYF.

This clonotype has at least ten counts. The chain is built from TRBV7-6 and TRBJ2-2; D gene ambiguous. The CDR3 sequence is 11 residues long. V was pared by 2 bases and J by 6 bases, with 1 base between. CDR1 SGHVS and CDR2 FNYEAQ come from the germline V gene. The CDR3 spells CASSLPGELFF. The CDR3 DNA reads TGTGCCAGCAGCTTACCCGGGGAGCTGTTTTTT.

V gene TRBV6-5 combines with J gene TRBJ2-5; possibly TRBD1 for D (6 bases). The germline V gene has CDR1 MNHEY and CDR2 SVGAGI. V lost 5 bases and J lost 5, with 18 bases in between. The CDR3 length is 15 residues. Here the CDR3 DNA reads TGTGCCAGCAGTCCACACACAGGGAACGCGGAGACCCAGTACTTC. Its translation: CASSPHTGNAETQYF.

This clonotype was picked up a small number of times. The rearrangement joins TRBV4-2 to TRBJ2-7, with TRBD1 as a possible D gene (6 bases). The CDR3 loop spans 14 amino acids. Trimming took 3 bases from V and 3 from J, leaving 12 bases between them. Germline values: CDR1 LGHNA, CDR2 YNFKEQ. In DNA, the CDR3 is TGTGCCAGCAGCCAGGGAACAGGGCTCTACGAGCAGTACTTC. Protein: CASSQGTGLYEQYF.

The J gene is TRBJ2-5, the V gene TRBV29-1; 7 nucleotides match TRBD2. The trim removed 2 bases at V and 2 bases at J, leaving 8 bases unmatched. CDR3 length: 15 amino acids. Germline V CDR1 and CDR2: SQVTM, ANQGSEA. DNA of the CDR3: TGCAGCGTTGAATGGTCGGGGGGTCGACAAGAGACCCAGTACTTC. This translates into CSVEWSGGRQETQYF.

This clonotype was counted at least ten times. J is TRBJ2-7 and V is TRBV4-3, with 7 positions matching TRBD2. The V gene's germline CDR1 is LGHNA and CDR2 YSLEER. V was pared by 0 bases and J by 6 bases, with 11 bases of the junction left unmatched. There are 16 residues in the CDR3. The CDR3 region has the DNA TGCGCCAGCAGCCAAGAAGCTCCGGGAGGTCCGGCCGAGCAGTACTTC. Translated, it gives CASSQEAPGGPAEQYF.

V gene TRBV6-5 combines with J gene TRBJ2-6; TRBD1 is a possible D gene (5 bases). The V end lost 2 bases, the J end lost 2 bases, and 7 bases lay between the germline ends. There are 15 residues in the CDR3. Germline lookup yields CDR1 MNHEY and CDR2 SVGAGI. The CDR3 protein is CASSYLGPGANVLTF. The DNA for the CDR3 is TGTGCCAGCAGTTACCTGGGGCCTGGGGCCAACGTCCTGACTTTC.

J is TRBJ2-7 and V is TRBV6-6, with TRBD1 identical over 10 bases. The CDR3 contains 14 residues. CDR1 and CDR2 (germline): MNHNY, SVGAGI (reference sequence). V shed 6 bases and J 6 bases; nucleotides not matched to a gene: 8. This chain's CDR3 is CASRSGTGAGEQYV. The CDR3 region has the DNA TGTGCCAGCAGGTCCGGGACAGGGGCCGGCGAGCAGTACGTC.

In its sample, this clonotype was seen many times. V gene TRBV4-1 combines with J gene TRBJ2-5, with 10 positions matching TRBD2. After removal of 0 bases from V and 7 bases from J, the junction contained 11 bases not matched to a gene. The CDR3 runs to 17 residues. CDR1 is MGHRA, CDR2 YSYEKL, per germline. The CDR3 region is CASSQEDSGGPLVTQYF. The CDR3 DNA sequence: TGCGCCAGCAGCCAAGAGGATAGCGGGGGGCCCCTGGTGACCCAGTACTTC.

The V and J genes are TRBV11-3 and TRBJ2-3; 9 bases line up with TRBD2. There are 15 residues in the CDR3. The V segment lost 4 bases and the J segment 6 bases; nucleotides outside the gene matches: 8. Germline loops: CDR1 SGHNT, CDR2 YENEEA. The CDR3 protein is CASSSSGGPWDTQYF. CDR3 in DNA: TGTGCCAGCAGCTCCAGCGGGGGGCCCTGGGATACGCAGTATTTT.

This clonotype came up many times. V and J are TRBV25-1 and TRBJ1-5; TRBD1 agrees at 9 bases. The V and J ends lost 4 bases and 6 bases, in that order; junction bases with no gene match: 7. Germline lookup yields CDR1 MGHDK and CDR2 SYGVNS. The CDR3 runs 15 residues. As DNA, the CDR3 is TGTGCCAGCAGTGCCTTTCCGGGACAGGGTCAGCCCCAGCATTTT. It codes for CASSAFPGQGQPQHF.

The CDR3 coding sequence is TGCGCCAGCAGCCAAGAAACAGGAGAGACCCAGTACTTC. Amino acid sequence: CASSQETGETQYF. The chain has TRBV4-3 and TRBJ2-5; possibly TRBD1 for D (5 bases). Germline V gives CDR1 LGHNA, CDR2 YSLEER. This CDR3 has 13 amino acids. The V and J ends lost 0 bases and 4 bases respectively, with 6 bases between them.

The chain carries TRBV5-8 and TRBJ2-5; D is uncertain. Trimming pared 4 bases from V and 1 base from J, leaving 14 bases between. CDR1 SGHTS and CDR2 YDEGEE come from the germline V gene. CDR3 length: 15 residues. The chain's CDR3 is CASSPTRQFQETQYF. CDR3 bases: TGTGCCAGCAGCCCCACCCGACAATTCCAAGAGACCCAGTACTTC.

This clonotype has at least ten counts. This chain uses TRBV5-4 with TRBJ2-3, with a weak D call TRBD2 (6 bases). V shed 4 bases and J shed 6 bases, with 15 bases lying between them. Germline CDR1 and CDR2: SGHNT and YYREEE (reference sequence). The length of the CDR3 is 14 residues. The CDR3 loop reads CASSHGRPEDTQYF. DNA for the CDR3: TGTGCCAGCAGCCATGGGAGGCCCGAGGATACGCAGTATTTT.

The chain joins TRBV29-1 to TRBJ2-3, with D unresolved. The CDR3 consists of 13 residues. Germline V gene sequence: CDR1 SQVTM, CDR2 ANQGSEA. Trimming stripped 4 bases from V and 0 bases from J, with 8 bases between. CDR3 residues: CSVAPDSTDTQYF. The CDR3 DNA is TGCAGCGTTGCCCCGGATAGCACAGATACGCAGTATTTT.

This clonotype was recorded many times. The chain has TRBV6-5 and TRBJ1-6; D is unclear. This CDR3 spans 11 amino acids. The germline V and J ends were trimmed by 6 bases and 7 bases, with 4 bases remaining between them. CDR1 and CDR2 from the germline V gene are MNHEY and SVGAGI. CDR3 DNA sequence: TGTGCCAGCAGCTCGAATTCACCCCTCCACTTT. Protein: CASSSNSPLHF.